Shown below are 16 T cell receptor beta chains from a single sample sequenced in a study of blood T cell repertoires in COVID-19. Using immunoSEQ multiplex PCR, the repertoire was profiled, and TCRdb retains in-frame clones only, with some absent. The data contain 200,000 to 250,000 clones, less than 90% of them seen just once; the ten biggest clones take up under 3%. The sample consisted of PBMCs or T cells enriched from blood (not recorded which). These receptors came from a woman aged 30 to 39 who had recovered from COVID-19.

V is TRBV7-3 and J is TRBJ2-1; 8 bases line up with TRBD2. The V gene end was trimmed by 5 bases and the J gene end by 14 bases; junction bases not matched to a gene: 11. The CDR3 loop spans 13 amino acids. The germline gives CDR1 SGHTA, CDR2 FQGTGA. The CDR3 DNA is TGTGCCAGCAGCGCGTCACCGGGACTAGGGGAGTTCTTC. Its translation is CASSASPGLGEFF.

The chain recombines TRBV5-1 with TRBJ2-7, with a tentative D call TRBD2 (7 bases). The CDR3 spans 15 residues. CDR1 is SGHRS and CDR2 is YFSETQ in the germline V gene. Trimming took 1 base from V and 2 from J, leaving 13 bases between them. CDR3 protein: CASSLNGGHPYEQYF. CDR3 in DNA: TGCGCCAGCAGCTTGAACGGGGGGCACCCCTACGAGCAGTACTTC.

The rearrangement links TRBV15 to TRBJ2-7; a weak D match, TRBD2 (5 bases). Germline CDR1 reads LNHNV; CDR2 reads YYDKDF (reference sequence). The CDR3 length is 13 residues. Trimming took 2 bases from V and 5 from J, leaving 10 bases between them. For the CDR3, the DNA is TGTGCCACCAGCAGAACGATCGGGGACGAGCAGTACTTC. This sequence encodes CATSRTIGDEQYF.

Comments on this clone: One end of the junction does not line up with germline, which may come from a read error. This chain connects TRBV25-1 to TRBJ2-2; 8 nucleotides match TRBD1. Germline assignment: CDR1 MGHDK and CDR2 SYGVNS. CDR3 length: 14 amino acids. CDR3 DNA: TGTGCCAGCAGGGACAGGGCGAATACCGGGGAGCTGTTTTTT. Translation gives CASRDRANTGELFF. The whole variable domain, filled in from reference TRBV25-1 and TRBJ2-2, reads EADIYQTPRYLVIGTGKKITLECSQTMGHDKMYWYQQDPGMELHLIHYSYGVNSTEKGDLSSESTVSRIRTEHFPLTLESARPSHTSQYLCASRDRANTGELFFGEGSRLTVL.

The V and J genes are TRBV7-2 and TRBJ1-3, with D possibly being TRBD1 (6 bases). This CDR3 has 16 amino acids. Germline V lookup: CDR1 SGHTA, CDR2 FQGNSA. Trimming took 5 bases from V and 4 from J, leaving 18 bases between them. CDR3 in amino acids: CASSTQQGLIGNTIYF. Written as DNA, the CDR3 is TGTGCCAGCAGCACCCAACAGGGTTTAATAGGAAACACCATATATTTT.

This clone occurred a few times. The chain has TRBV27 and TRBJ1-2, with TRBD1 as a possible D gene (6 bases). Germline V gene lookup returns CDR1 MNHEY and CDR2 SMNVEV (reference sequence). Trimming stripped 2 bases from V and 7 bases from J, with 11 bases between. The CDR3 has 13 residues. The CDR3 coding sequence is TGTGCCAGCAGTTTAGACAGGCTGGGTGGCTACACCTTC. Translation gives CASSLDRLGGYTF.

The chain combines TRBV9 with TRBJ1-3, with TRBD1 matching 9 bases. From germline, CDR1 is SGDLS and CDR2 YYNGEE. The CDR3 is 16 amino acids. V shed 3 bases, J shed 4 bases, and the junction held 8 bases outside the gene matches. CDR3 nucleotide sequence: TGTGCCAGCAGCGATCCGGGACAGGGCTTCGGAAACACCATATATTTT. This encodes CASSDPGQGFGNTIYF.

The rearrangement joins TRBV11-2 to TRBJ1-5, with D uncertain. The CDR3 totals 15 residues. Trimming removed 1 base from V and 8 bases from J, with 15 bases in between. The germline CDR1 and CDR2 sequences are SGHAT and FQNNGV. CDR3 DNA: TGTGCCAGCAGCTTAGCTGTCCCAGCGGCGGAGCCCCAGCATTTT. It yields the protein CASSLAVPAAEPQHF.

The CDR3 reads CASSIGQGTEAFF. The CDR3 DNA reads as TGTGCCAGTAGTATCGGACAGGGTACCGAAGCTTTCTTT. This chain uses TRBV19 with TRBJ1-1; 8 nucleotides line up with TRBD1. The V gene end was trimmed by 3 bases and the J gene end by 8 bases; junction bases not matched to a gene: 5. Germline loops: CDR1 LNHDA, CDR2 SQIVND (reference sequence). This CDR3 is built from 13 residues.

DNA for the CDR3: TGTGCCAGTAGACCCCGGGACAGGGGGAACACTGAAGCTTTCTTT. It is translated as CASRPRDRGNTEAFF. The chain couples TRBV19 to TRBJ1-1; 10 positions match TRBD1. J lost 1 base, V lost 6 bases, and 5 bases had no gene match. Per germline, CDR1 LNHDA and CDR2 SQIVND (reference sequence). The length of the CDR3 is 15 residues.

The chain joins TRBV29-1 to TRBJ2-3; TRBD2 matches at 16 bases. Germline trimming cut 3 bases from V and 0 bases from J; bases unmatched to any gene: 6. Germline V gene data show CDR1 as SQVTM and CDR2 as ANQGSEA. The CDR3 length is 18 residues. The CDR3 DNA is TGCAGCGTTGAGGGACTAGCGGGGGGGATCTCTAGCACAGATACGCAGTATTTT. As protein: CSVEGLAGGISSTDTQYF.

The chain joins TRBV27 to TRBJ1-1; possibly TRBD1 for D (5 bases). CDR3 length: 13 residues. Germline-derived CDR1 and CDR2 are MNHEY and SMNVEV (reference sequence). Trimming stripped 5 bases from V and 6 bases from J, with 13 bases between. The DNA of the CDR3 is TGTGCCAGCAGTCGAGGGGAGGGGCCTGAAGCTTTCTTT. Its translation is CASSRGEGPEAFF.

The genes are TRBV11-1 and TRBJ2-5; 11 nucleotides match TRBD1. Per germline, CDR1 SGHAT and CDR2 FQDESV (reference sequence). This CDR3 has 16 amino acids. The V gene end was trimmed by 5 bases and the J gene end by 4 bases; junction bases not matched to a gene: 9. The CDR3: CASSINGQGAGETQYF. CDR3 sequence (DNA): TGTGCCAGCAGCATCAACGGACAGGGGGCCGGAGAGACCCAGTACTTC. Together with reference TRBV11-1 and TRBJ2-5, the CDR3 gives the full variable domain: EAEVAQSPRYKITEKSQAVAFWCDPISGHATLYWYRQILGQGPELLVQFQDESVVDDSQLPKDRFSAERLKGVDSTLKIQPAELGDSAMYLCASSINGQGAGETQYFGPGTRLLVL.

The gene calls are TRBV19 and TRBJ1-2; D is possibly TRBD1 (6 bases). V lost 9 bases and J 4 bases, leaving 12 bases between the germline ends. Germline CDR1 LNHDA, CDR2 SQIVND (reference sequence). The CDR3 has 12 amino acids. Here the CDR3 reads CASQGFGYGYTF. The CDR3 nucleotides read TGTGCCAGCCAGGGGTTTGGCTATGGCTACACCTTC.

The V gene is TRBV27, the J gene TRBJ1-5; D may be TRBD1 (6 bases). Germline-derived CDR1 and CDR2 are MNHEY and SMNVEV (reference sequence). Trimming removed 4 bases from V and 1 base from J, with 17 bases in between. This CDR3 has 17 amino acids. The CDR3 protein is CASSSITLQGSNQPQHF. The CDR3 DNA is TGTGCCAGCAGTTCAATCACCTTACAGGGAAGCAATCAGCCCCAGCATTTT.

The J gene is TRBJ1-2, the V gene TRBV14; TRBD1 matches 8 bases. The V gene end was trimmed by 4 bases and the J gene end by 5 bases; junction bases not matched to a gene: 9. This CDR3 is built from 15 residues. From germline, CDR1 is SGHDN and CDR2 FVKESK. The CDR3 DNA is TGTGCCAGCAGCCCCACAGGGGGGCGCGGATATGGCTACACCTTC. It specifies CASSPTGGRGYGYTF.